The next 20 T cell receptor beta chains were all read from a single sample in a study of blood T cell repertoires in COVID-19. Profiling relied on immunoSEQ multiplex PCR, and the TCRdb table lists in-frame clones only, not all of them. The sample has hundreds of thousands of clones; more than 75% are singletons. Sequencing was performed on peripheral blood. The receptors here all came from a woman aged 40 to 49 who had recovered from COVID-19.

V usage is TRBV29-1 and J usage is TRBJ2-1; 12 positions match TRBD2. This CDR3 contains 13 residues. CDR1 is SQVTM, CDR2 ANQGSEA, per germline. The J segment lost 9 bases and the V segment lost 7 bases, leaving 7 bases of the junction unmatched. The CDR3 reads CSARTSGVGEQFF. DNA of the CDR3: TGCAGCGCCCGGACTAGCGGGGTGGGTGAGCAGTTCTTC.

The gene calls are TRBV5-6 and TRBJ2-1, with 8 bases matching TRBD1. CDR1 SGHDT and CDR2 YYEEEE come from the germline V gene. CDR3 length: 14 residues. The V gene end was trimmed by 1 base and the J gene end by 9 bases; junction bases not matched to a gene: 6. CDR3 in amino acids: CASSLRTGLGEQFF. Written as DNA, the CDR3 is TGTGCCAGCAGCTTGCGGACAGGGTTGGGTGAGCAGTTCTTC.

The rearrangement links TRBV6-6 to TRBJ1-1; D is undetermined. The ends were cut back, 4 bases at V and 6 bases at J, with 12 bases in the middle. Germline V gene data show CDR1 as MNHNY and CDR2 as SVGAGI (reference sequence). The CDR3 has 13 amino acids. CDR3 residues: CASSLEGGSEAFF. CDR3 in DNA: TGTGCCAGCAGTTTGGAGGGAGGTTCTGAAGCTTTCTTT.

The CDR3 bases are TGTGCCAGTAGTATAAAACTAGCGGGGAAGCAGTACTTC. Translation gives CASSIKLAGKQYF. The chain combines TRBV19 with TRBJ2-7; 10 positions agree with TRBD2. The CDR3 spans 13 residues. Germline V lookup: CDR1 LNHDA, CDR2 SQIVND (reference sequence). The V segment lost 2 bases and the J segment 8 bases; nucleotides outside the gene matches: 3.

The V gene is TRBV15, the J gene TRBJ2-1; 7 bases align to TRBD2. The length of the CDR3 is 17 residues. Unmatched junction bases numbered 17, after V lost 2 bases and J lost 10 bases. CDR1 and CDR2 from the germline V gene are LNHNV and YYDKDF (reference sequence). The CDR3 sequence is CATSRSRTGLSELEQFF. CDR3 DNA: TGTGCCACCAGCAGATCACGGACGGGACTATCCGAGTTAGAGCAGTTCTTC.

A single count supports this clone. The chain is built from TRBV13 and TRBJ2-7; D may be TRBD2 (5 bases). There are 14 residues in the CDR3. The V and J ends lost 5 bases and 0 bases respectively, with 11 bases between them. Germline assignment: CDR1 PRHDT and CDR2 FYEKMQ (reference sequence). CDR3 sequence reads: CASSPGKSSYEQYF. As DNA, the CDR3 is TGTGCCAGCAGCCCCGGGAAAAGCTCCTACGAGCAGTACTTC. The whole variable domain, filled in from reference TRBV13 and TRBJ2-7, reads AAGVIQSPRHLIKEKRETATLKCYPIPRHDTVYWYQQGPGQDPQFLISFYEKMQSDKGSIPDRFSAQQFSDYHSELNMSSLELGDSALYFCASSPGKSSYEQYFGPGTRLTVT.

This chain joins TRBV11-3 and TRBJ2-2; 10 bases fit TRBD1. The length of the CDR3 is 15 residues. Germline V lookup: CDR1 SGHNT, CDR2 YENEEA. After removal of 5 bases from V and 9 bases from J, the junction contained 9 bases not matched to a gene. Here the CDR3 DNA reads TGTGCCAGCAGCCCGGGGACAGGGGAGTTCAGGGAGCTGTTTTTT. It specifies CASSPGTGEFRELFF.

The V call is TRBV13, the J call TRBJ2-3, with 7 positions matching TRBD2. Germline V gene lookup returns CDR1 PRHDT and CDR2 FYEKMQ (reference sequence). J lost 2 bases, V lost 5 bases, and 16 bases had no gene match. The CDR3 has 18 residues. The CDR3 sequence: CASSGPTDFAGDTDTQYF. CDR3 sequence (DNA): TGTGCCAGCAGCGGACCGACGGACTTTGCGGGAGACACAGATACGCAGTATTTT.

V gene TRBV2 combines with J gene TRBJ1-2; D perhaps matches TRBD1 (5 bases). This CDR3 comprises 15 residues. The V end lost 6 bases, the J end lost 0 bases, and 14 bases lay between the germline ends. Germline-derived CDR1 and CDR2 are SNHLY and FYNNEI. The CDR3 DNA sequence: TGTGCCAGCAGCGTTGAACAGGAGACTAACTATGGCTACACCTTC. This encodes CASSVEQETNYGYTF.

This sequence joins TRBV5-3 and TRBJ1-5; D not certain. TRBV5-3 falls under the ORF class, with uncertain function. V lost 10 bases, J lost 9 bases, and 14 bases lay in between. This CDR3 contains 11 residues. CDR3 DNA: TGTGCCGGGGAACCGGAGGGGCCCCAGCATTTT. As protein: CAGEPEGPQHF.

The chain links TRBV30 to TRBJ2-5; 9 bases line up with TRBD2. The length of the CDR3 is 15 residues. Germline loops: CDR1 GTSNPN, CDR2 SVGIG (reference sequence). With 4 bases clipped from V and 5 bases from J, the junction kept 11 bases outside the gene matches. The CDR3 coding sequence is TGTGCCTGGAAAGTTATGCGGGGGGGCCGGGAGACCCAGTACTTC. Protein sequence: CAWKVMRGGRETQYF.

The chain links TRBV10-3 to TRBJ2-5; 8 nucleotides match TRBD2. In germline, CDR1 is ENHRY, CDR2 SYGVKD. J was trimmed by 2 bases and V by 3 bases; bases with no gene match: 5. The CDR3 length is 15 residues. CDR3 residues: CAISEPGGTQETQYF. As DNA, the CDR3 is TGTGCCATCAGTGAACCGGGGGGGACTCAAGAGACCCAGTACTTC.

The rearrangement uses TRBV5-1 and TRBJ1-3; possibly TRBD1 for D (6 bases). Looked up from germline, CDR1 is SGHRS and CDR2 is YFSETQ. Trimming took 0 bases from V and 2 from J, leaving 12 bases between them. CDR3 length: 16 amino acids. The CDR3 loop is CASSLGSGGPGNTIYF. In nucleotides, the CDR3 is TGCGCCAGCAGCTTGGGGTCCGGGGGGCCTGGAAACACCATATATTTT.

The CDR3 DNA is TGTGCCAGCAGTTACGCGGCATCACAAGAGACCCAGTACTTC. It translates to CASSYAASQETQYF. The gene calls are TRBV6-5 and TRBJ2-5; D gene ambiguous. This CDR3 contains 14 residues. Trimming shortened V by 2 bases and J by 2 bases, and 9 bases separated the two germline ends. Germline V gene lookup returns CDR1 MNHEY and CDR2 SVGAGI.

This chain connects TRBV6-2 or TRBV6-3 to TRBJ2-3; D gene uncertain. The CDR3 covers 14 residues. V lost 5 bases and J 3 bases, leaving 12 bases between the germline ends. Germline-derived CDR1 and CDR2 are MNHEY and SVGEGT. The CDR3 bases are TGTGCCAGCAGTCGGAGTAGACCAACAGATACGCAGTATTTT. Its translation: CASSRSRPTDTQYF.

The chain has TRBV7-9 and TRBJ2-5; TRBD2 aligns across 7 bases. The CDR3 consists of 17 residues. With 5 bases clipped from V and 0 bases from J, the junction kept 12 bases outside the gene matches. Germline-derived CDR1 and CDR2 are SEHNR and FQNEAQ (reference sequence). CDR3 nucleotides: TGTGCCAGCAGCCCTCGACGACGGGGGGTAGACCAAGAGACCCAGTACTTC. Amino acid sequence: CASSPRRRGVDQETQYF. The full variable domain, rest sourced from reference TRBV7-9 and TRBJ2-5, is DTGVSQNPRHKITKRGQNVTFRCDPISEHNRLYWYRQTLGQGPEFLTYFQNEAQLEKSRLLSDRFSAERPKGSFSTLEIQRTEQGDSAMYLCASSPRRRGVDQETQYFGPGTRLLVL.

DNA for the CDR3: TGTGCCAGTAGTATCTTTTTCGGAGGGACGTTAGCTAACTATGGCTACACCTTC. It encodes CASSIFFGGTLANYGYTF. This chain uses TRBV19 with TRBJ1-2; weak D call: TRBD1 (5 bases). Trimming shortened V by 3 bases and J by 0 bases, and 20 bases separated the two germline ends. Looked up from germline, CDR1 is LNHDA and CDR2 is SQIVND (reference sequence). The CDR3 is 18 amino acids.

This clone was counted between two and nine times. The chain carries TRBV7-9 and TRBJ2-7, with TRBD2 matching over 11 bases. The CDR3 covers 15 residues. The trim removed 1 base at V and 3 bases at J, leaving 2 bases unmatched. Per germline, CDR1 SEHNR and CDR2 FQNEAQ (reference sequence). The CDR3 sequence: CASSLGLAGNYEQYF. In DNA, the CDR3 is TGTGCCAGCAGCTTAGGACTAGCGGGGAACTACGAGCAGTACTTC. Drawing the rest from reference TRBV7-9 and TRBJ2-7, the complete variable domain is DTGVSQNPRHKITKRGQNVTFRCDPISEHNRLYWYRQTLGQGPEFLTYFQNEAQLEKSRLLSDRFSAERPKGSFSTLEIQRTEQGDSAMYLCASSLGLAGNYEQYFGPGTRLTVT.

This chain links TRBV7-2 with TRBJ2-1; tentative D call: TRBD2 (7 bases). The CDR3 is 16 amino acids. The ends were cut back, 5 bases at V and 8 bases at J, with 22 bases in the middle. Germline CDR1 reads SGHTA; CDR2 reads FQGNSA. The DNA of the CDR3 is TGTGCCAGCAGCCGGGCCCTGGGCGGGGGCGTTTATGAGCAGTTCTTC. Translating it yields CASSRALGGGVYEQFF.

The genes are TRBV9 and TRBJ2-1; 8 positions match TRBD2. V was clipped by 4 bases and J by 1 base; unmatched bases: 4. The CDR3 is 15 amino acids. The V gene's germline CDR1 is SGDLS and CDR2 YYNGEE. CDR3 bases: TGTGCCAGCAGCATTAGACTAGCGTCCTACAATGAGCAGTTCTTC. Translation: CASSIRLASYNEQFF.